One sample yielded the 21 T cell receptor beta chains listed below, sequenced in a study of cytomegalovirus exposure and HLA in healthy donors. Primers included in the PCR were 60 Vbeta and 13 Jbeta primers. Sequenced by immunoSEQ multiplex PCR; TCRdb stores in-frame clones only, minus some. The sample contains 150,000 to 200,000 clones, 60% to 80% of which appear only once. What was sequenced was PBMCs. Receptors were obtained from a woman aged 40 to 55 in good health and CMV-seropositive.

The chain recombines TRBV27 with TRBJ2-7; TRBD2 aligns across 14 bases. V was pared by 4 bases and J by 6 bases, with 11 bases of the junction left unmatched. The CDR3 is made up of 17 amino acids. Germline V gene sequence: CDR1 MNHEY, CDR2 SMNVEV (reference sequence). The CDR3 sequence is CASSSSGTSGRRPEQYF. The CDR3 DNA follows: TGTGCCAGCAGTTCATCCGGGACTAGCGGGAGAAGGCCCGAGCAGTACTTC.

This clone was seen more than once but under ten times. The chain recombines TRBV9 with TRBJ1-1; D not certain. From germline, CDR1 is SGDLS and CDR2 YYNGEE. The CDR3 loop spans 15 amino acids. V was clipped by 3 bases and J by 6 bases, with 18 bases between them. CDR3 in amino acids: CASSASLGTGAEAFF. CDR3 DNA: TGTGCCAGCAGCGCCTCCCTAGGAACCGGCGCTGAAGCTTTCTTT. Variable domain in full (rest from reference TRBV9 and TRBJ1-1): DSGVTQTPKHLITATGQRVTLRCSPRSGDLSVYWYQQSLDQGLQFLIQYYNGEERAKGNILERFSAQQFPDLHSELNLSSLELGDSALYFCASSASLGTGAEAFFGQGTRLTVV.

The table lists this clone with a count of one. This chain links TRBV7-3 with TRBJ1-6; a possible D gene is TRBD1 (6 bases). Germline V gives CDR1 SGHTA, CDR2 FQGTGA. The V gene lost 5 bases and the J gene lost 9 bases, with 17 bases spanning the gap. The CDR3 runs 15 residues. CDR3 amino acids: CASSQVRGSSSPLHF. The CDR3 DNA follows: TGTGCCAGCAGCCAAGTCAGGGGATCAAGTTCACCCCTCCACTTT. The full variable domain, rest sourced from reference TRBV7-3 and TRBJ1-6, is GAGVSQTPSNKVTEKGKYVELRCDPISGHTALYWYRQSLGQGPEFLIYFQGTGAADDSGLPNDRFFAVRPEGSVSTLKIQRTERGDSAVYLCASSQVRGSSSPLHFGNGTRLTVT.

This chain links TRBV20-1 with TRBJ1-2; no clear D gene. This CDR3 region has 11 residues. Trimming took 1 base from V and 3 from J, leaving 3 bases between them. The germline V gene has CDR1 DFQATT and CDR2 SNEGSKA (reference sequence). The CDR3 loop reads CSARGDYGYTF. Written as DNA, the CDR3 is TGCAGTGCTAGAGGAGACTATGGCTACACCTTC.

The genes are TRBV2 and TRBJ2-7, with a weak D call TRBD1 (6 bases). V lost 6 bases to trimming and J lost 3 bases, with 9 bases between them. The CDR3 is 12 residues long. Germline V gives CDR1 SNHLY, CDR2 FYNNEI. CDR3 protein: CASRTGNYEQYF. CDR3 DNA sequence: TGTGCCAGCAGGACAGGCAACTACGAGCAGTACTTC.

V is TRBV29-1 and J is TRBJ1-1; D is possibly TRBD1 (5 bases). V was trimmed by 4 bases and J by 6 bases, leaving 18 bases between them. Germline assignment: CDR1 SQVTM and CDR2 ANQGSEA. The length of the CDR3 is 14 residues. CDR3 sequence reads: CSVGDPGKGPEAFF. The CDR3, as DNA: TGCAGCGTTGGAGACCCTGGCAAGGGGCCTGAAGCTTTCTTT. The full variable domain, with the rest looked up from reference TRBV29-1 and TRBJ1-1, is SAVISQKPSRDICQRGTSLTIQCQVDSQVTMMFWYRQQPGQSLTLIATANQGSEATYESGFVIDKFPISRPNLTFSTLTVSNMSPEDSSIYLCSVGDPGKGPEAFFGQGTRLTVV.

The CDR3 DNA reads TGTGCCAGTAGTCCGGACAGGGTAAGCGGCTACACCTTC. Translated, it gives CASSPDRVSGYTF. The rearrangement links TRBV19 to TRBJ1-2, with TRBD1 identical over 8 bases. V was pared by 5 bases and J by 8 bases, with 7 bases of the junction left unmatched. This CDR3 region has 13 residues. From germline, CDR1 is LNHDA and CDR2 SQIVND (reference sequence). The variable domain in full, with the rest retrieved from reference TRBV19 and TRBJ1-2, is DGGITQSPKYLFRKEGQNVTLSCEQNLNHDAMYWYRQDPGQGLRLIYYSQIVNDFQKGDIAEGYSVSREKKESFPLTVTSAQKNPTAFYLCASSPDRVSGYTFGSGTRLTVV.

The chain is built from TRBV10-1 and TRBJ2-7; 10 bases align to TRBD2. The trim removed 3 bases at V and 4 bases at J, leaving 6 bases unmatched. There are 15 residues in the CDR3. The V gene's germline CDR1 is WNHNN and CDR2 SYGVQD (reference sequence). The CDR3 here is CASSEWSSGSYEQYF. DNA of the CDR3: TGCGCCAGCAGTGAATGGTCTAGCGGGAGTTACGAGCAGTACTTC.

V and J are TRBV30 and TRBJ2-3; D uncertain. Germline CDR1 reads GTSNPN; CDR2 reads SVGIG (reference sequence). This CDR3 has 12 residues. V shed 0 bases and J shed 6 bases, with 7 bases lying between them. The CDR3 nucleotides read TGTGCCTGGAGTGTATTTGAGGATACGCAGTATTTT. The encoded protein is CAWSVFEDTQYF. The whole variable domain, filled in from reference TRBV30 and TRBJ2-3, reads SQTIHQWPATLVQPVGSPLSLECTVEGTSNPNLYWYRQAAGRGLQLLFYSVGIGQISSEVPQNLSASRPQDRQFILSSKKLLLSDSGFYLCAWSVFEDTQYFGPGTRLTVL.

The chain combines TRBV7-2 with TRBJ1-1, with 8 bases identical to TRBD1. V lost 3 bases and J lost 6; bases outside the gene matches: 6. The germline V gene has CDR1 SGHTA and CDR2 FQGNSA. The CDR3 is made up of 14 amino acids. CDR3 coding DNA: TGTGCCAGCAGCTTCCAAACAGGGGGGGCTGAAGCTTTCTTT. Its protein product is CASSFQTGGAEAFF.

CDR3 protein: CASSQGAIVNQPQHF. Written as DNA, the CDR3 is TGTGCCAGCTCACAGGGGGCGATTGTGAATCAGCCCCAGCATTTT. The V and J genes are TRBV18 and TRBJ1-5; 7 bases fit TRBD1. Germline values: CDR1 KGHSH, CDR2 LQKENI. CDR3 length: 15 amino acids. J gave up 4 bases and V 4 bases, and 7 bases lay outside the gene matches.

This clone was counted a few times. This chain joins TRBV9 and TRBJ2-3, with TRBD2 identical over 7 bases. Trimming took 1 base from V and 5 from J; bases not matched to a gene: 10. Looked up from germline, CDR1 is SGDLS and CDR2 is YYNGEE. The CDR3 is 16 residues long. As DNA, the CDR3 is TGTGCCAGCAGCGTATCCCGACTAGCAGGAGAAGATACGCAGTATTTT. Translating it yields CASSVSRLAGEDTQYF.

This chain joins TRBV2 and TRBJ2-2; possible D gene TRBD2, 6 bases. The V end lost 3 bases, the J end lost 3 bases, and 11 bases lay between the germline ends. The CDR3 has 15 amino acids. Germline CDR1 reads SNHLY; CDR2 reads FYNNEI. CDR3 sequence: CASSDAAGHTGELFF. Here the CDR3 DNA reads TGTGCCAGCAGTGACGCAGCGGGCCACACCGGGGAGCTGTTTTTT.

Here the CDR3 DNA reads TGTGCCAGCAGCTTGAGACAGGGATCGGATACGCAGTATTTT. It encodes CASSLRQGSDTQYF. V usage is TRBV5-8 and J usage is TRBJ2-3, with 7 bases that match TRBD1. With V trimmed by 1 base and J by 6 bases, 5 bases remained unmatched. The length of the CDR3 is 14 residues. Germline V CDR1 and CDR2: SGHTS, YDEGEE.

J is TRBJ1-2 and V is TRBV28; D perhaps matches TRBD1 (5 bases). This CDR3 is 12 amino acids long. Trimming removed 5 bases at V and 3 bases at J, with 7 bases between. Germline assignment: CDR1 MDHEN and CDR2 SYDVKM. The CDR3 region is CASSQGDYGYTF. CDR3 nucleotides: TGTGCCAGCAGTCAGGGTGACTATGGCTACACCTTC.

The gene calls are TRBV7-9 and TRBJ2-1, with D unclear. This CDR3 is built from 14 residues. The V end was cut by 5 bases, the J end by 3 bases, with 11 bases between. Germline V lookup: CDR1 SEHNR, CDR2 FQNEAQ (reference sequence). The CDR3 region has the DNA TGTGCCAGCAGCCCCATACAGAGCTACAATGAGCAGTTCTTC. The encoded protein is CASSPIQSYNEQFF.

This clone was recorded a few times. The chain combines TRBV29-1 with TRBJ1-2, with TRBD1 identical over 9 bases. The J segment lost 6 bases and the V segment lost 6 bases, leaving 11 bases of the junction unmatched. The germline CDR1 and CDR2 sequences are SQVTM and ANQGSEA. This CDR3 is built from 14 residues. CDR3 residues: CSVQKGTGRDGYTF. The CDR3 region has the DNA TGCAGCGTGCAAAAAGGGACAGGGCGGGATGGCTACACCTTC.

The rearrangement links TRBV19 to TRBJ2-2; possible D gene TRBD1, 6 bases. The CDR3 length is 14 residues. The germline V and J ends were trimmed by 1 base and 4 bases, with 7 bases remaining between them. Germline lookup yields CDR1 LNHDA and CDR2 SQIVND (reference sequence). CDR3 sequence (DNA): TGTGCCAGTAGTATAGGACAGGCCACCGGGGAGCTGTTTTTT. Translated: CASSIGQATGELFF.

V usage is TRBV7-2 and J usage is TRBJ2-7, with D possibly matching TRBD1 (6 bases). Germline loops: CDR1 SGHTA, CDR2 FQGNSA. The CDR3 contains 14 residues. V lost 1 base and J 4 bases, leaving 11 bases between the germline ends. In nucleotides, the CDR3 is TGTGCCAGCAGCTTAGAACTCAGGGGTTACGAGCAGTACTTC. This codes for CASSLELRGYEQYF.

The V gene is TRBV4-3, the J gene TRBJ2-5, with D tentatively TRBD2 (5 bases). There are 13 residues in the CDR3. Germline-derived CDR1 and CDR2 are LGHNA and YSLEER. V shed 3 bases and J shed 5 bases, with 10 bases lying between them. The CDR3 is CASSHLPGETQYF. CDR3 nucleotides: TGCGCCAGCAGCCACCTACCGGGGGAGACCCAGTACTTC.

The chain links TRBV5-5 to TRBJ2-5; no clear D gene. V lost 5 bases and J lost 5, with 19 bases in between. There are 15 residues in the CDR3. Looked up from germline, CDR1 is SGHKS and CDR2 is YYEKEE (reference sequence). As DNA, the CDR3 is TGTGCCAGCAGTTTAACCCGACACGCTATTGAGACCCAGTACTTC. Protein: CASSLTRHAIETQYF.